Below are 8 T cell receptor beta chains sequenced from a single sample in a study of OX40 agonist ivuxolimab in advanced cancers. Clones were sequenced by immunoSEQ multiplex PCR, and TCRdb holds only the in-frame ones, with some missing. The sample consists of some 100,000 clones, roughly 94% of them appearing once. This sample comprised CD4+ or CD8+ T cells sorted from blood, obtained in a trial of the OX40 agonist ivuxolimab. The receptors originated from an adult with an advanced solid tumor such as melanoma, head and neck, liver or kidney cancer.

V gene TRBV27 combines with J gene TRBJ2-7; 7 nucleotides align to TRBD1. Germline CDR1 is MNHEY and CDR2 is SMNVEV (reference sequence). There are 14 residues in the CDR3. V shed 5 bases, J shed 3 bases, and the junction held 7 bases outside the gene matches. The CDR3 DNA reads TGTGCCAGCAGTCCAGTTGACAGGGTCTACGAGCAGTACTTC. Its translation: CASSPVDRVYEQYF.

The rearrangement joins TRBV6-1 to TRBJ1-1, with 8 bases aligning to TRBD1. V was pared by 6 bases and J by 3 bases, with 6 bases of the junction left unmatched. The V gene's germline CDR1 is MNHNS and CDR2 SASEGT. The CDR3 spans 14 residues. This CDR3 is CASSQGASYTEAFF. The DNA for the CDR3 is TGTGCCAGCAGCCAGGGGGCATCGTACACTGAAGCTTTCTTT.

CDR3 sequence reads: CASSLGWPPSGGGADTQYF. The CDR3 region has the DNA TGTGCCAGCAGCTTAGGGTGGCCGCCTAGCGGGGGCGGGGCAGATACGCAGTATTTT. The chain is built from TRBV5-6 and TRBJ2-3; 10 bases are shared with TRBD2. Germline V gene lookup returns CDR1 SGHDT and CDR2 YYEEEE. The CDR3 loop spans 19 amino acids. V was pared by 2 bases and J by 4 bases, with 16 bases of the junction left unmatched.

The V call is TRBV27, the J call TRBJ2-1; TRBD2 aligns across 13 bases. CDR3 size: 16 residues. Germline CDR1 reads MNHEY; CDR2 reads SMNVEV (reference sequence). The V segment lost 2 bases and the J segment 9 bases; nucleotides outside the gene matches: 7. The CDR3 DNA follows: TGTGCCAGCAGTTTACAGGGGACTAGCGGGACGCGTGAGCAGTTCTTC. Translating it yields CASSLQGTSGTREQFF.

The genes are TRBV5-4 and TRBJ1-1; no clear D gene. V shed 2 bases and J shed 5 bases, with 10 bases lying between them. From germline, CDR1 is SGHNT and CDR2 YYREEE (reference sequence). The CDR3 totals 13 residues. CDR3 loop: CASSFGDGTEAFF. The CDR3 DNA reads TGTGCCAGCAGCTTTGGTGACGGGACTGAAGCTTTCTTT.

This sequence joins TRBV6-5 and TRBJ2-1; D is tentatively TRBD1 or TRBD2 (5 bases each). The V and J ends lost 3 bases and 6 bases respectively, with 12 bases between them. The germline V gene encodes CDR1 MNHEY and CDR2 SVGAGI. The CDR3 spans 14 residues. The CDR3 nucleotides are TGTGCCAGCAGTTATCCCGGGACGGGCAATGAGCAGTTCTTC. Translation gives CASSYPGTGNEQFF.

The chain combines TRBV7-9 with TRBJ1-5; D may be TRBD1 (5 bases). V was clipped by 1 base and J by 5 bases, with 9 bases between them. Germline V lookup: CDR1 SEHNR, CDR2 FQNEAQ (reference sequence). CDR3 length equals 14 residues. CDR3 nucleotides: TGTGCCAGCAGCTTAGGTTTCAGGGATCAGCCCCAGCATTTT. It yields the protein CASSLGFRDQPQHF.

The V and J genes are TRBV9 and TRBJ1-1; the match to TRBD1 covers 10 bases. The junction had 2 bases not matched to a gene; V was cut back by 8 bases and J by 4 bases. This CDR3 is 12 amino acids long. Germline CDR1 reads SGDLS; CDR2 reads YYNGEE. The CDR3 DNA follows: TGTGCCAGGCGGACAGGGGGCACTGAAGCTTTCTTT. Encoded protein: CARRTGGTEAFF. The full variable domain, its missing parts supplied by reference TRBV9 and TRBJ1-1, is DSGVTQTPKHLITATGQRVTLRCSPRSGDLSVYWYQQSLDQGLQFLIQYYNGEERAKGNILERFSAQQFPDLHSELNLSSLELGDSALYFCARRTGGTEAFFGQGTRLTVV.